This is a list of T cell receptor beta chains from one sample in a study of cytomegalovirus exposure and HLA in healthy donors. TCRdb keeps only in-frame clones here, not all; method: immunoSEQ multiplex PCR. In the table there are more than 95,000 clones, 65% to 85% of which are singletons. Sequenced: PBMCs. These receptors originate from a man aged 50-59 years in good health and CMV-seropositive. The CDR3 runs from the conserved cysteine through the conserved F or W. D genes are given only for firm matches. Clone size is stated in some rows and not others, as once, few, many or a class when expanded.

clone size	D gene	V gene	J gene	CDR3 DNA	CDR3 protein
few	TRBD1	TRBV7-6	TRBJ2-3	TGTGCCAGCAGCCCGTCGAGGCAGGGGGTAGTGGATACGCAGTATTTT	CASSPSRQGVVDTQYF
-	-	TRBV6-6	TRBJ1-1	TGTGCCAGCAGTACAGGGAGCGGAGCTTTCTTT	CASSTGSGAFF
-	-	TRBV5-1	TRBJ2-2	TGCGCCAGCAGCCCTATCGGGGGCACCGGGGAGCTGTTTTTT	CASSPIGGTGELFF
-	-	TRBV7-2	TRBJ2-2	TGTGCCAGCAGCTTAGGAGGGGGTACCGGGGAGCTGTTTTTT	CASSLGGGTGELFF
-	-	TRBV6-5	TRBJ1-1	TGTGCCAGCAGCGGTCGGGGAGCGGGGGCCCTAGAAGCTTTCTTT	CASSGRGAGALEAFF
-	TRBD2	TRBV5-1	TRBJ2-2	TGCGCCAGCAGCTTGAGCGGGAGTTCTTCCGGGGAGCTGTTTTTT	CASSLSGSSSGELFF
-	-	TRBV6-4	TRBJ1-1	TGTGCCAGCAGTGTTGGCTGGAACACTGAAGCTTTCTTT	CASSVGWNTEAFF
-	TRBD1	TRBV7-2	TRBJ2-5	TGTGCCAGCAGCTTAGGGGACAGGTACCAAGAGACCCAGTACTTC	CASSLGDRYQETQYF
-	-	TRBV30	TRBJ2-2	TGTGCCTGGAGTCATCACACCGGGGAGCTGTTTTTT	CAWSHHTGELFF
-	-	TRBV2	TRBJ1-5	TGTGCCAGCAGTTCCCAATCAGGACGGAGGGCGGATAGCAATCAGCCCCAGCATTTT	CASSSQSGRRADSNQPQHF
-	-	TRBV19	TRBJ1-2	TGTGCCAGTAGTATAGATCTCTGGCCGTATGGCTACACCTTC	CASSIDLWPYGYTF
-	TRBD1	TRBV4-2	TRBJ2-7	TGTGCCAGCAGCCAGAGGACAGGGGACTCCGCCTACGAGCAGTACTTC	CASSQRTGDSAYEQYF
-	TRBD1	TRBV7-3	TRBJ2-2	TGTGCCAGCAGCTTAACGGGACAGGGGACTTACACCGGGGAGCTGTTTTTT	CASSLTGQGTYTGELFF
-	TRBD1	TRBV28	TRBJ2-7	TGTGCCAGCAGTTTGGGGGGGGGACAGGGGACCTACGAGCAGTACTTC	CASSLGGGQGTYEQYF
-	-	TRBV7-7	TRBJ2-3	TGTGCCAGCAGCTTAGGTACAGGGCGCACAGATACGCAGTATTTT	CASSLGTGRTDTQYF
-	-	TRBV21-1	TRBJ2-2	TGTGCCAGCAGCAAAAATCGGCTAGCGGGTTGCACCGGGGAGCTGTTTTTT	CASSKNRLAGCTGELFF
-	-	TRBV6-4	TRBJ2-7	TGTGCCAGCAGGGCCCGGGACTCCTACTACGAGCAGTACTTC	CASRARDSYYEQYF
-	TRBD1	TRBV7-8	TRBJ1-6	TGTGCCAGCAGCTGGCAGGACAGGGGGAATTCACCCCTCCACTTT	CASSWQDRGNSPLHF
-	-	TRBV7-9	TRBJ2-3	TGTGCCAGCAGCTTAGGGCGGCTACAGGGGACTAGCACAGATACGCAGTATTTT	CASSLGRLQGTSTDTQYF
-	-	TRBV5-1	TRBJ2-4	TGCGCCAGCAGCCCTAGGCCCGGGTCAACCAAAAACATTCAGTACTTC	CASSPRPGSTKNIQYF
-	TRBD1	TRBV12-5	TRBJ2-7	TGTGCTAGTGTTACGCGGTGGGCAGGGGGCTTCTCCTACGAGCAGTACTTC	CASVTRWAGGFSYEQYF
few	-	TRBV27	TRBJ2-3	TGTGCCAGCACTCACGGGACAGATACGCAGTATTTT	CASTHGTDTQYF
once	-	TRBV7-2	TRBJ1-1	TGTGCCAGCAGCCCCCCGGCAGGGCCGACTGAAGCTTTCTTT	CASSPPAGPTEAFF
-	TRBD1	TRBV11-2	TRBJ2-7	TGTGCCAGCAGCGCCGGGACAGGGGGCTACGAGCAGTACTTC	CASSAGTGGYEQYF
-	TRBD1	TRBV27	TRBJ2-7	TGTGCCAGCAGTTTACTACCGGGACAGGGTTTCGAGCAGTACTTC	CASSLLPGQGFEQYF
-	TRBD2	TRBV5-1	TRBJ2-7	TGCGCCAGCAGCAAGGTACTAGCGGGGGGCTCCGAGCAGTACTTC	CASSKVLAGGSEQYF
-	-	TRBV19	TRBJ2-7	TGTGCCAGTAGTTCCCCTAGCTCTCACTACGAGCAGTACTTC	CASSSPSSHYEQYF